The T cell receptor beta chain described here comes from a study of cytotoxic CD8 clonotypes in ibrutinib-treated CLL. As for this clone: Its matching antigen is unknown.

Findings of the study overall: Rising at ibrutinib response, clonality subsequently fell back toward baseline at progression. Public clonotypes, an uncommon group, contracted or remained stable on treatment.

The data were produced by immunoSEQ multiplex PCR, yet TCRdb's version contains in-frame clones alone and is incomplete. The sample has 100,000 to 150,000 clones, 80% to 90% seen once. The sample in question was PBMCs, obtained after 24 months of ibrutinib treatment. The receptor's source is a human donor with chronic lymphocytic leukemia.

The CDR3 bases are TGCGCCAGCAGCCCACAGGGTCACGAGCAGTACTTC. Translation: CASSPQGHEQYF. The chain has TRBV5-1 and TRBJ2-7; maybe TRBD1 (6 bases). V lost 4 bases and J 5 bases, leaving 10 bases between the germline ends. Germline lookup yields CDR1 SGHRS and CDR2 YFSETQ. This CDR3 has 12 amino acids.